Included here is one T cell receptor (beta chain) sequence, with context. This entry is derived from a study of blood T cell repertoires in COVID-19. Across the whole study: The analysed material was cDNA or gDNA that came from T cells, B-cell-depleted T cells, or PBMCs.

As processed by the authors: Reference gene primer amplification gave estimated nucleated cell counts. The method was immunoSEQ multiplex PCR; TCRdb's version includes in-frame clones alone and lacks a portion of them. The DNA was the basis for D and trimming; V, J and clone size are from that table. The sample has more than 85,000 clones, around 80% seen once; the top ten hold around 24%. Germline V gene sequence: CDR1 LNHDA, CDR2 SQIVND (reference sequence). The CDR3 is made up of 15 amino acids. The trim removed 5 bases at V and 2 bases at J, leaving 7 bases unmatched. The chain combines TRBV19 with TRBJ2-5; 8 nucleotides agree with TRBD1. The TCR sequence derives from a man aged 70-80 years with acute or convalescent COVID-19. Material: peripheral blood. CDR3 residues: CASSFHWTGQETQYF. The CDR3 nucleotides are TGTGCCAGTAGTTTCCATTGGACAGGGCAAGAGACCCAGTACTTC.